The present TCR beta chain was sequenced within a study of blood T cell repertoires in COVID-19. Study details: Acute and convalescent COVID-19 samples came from the United States, Italy and Spain. From T cells, B-cell-depleted T cells, or PBMCs came the material, which was cDNA or gDNA.

Libraries were prepared by immunoSEQ multiplex PCR; TCRdb keeps only in-frame clonotypes and omits some of them. This sample yields 80,000 to 90,000 clones, of which approximately 90% are seen a single time; 5.4% belongs to the top ten. The sample comprised peripheral blood. The receptor was derived from a man between 60 and 75 years old with acute or convalescent COVID-19.

CDR3 loop: CASSQVGANTEAFF. CDR3 DNA: TGCGCCAGCAGCCAAGTAGGAGCGAACACTGAAGCTTTCTTT. The chain uses TRBV4-3 and TRBJ1-1, with D unclear. There are 14 residues in the CDR3. Germline lookup yields CDR1 LGHNA and CDR2 YSLEER. With 1 base removed from V and 1 base from J, the gap between germline ends came to 7 bases.